This TCR beta chain appears in the sequencing data of a study of T cell responses to AZD1222 COVID-19 vaccine. Findings and limits, study-wide: Mapped onto spike, vaccine-associated CD4 TCRs spanned it and were dominant at 160-218 and 743-854. Rises in breadth and depth of Spike-specific TCRs came after two AZD1222 doses. Reportedly, nearly half of unique spike TCRs recognized epitopes outside B.1.351/B.1.1.7 mutations.

In germline, CDR1 is MNHEY, CDR2 SVGAGI. The CDR3 totals 14 residues. Losses at the gene ends were 6 bases for V and 1 base for J; bases not matched to a gene: 3. About this clone: Antigen specificity is unknown.

The data were produced by immunoSEQ multiplex PCR, yet TCRdb's version contains in-frame clones alone and is incomplete. Here the sample spans about 100,000 clones, about 87% being singletons. The chain joins TRBV6-5 to TRBJ2-7, with 10 bases that match TRBD1. This material consisted of peripheral blood, taken on day 0 of MenACWY control vaccination. The TCR comes from an adult in good health. The CDR3, as DNA: TGTGCCAGCAGCCGGGGACAGGGGTCCTACGAGCAGTACTTC. Translating gives CASSRGQGSYEQYF.